The 24 T cell receptor beta chains below come from one sample, sequenced in a study of T cells after yellow fever vaccination. Using its own MiXCR run on the 5' RACE reads, TCRdb lists one record per CDR3 protein. This sample has over 300,000 distinct CDR3 sequences, with around 6.8% found just once. The sequenced sample was PBMCs, obtained 35 to 50 days after the first yellow fever vaccination. The receptors were gathered from a man aged 18 to 30 who received the YFV17D yellow fever vaccine.

V and J are TRBV20-1 and TRBJ1-1, with 7 nucleotides matching TRBD1. CDR3 length: 12 residues. Germline V lookup: CDR1 DFQATT, CDR2 SNEGSKA (reference sequence). V trimming: 6 bases; J trimming: 11 bases; junction bases outside the gene matches: 12. The CDR3 coding sequence is TGCAGTGCGCAGACAGGGAATAAGGGGGCTTTCTTT. It encodes CSAQTGNKGAFF.

This clonotype was counted between two and nine times. The genes are TRBV9 and TRBJ2-5; TRBD2 aligns across 7 bases. The CDR3 is made up of 14 amino acids. V lost 2 bases and J lost 4; bases outside the gene matches: 5. Germline V gene sequence: CDR1 SGDLS, CDR2 YYNGEE. Written as DNA, the CDR3 is TGTGCCAGCAGCGTCCTACCGGGGGGAGAGACCCAGTACTTC. This sequence encodes CASSVLPGGETQYF.

Many counts were recorded for this clonotype. The J gene is TRBJ2-7, the V gene TRBV20-1; TRBD1 agrees at 7 bases. The CDR3 length is 14 residues. J gave up 0 bases and V 4 bases, and 6 bases lay outside the gene matches. The germline V gene has CDR1 DFQATT and CDR2 SNEGSKA (reference sequence). DNA for the CDR3: TGCAGTGCTATGGGACAGCAAAGCTCCTACGAGCAGTACTTC. Residues: CSAMGQQSSYEQYF.

This clonotype was counted between two and nine times. The V gene is TRBV11-1, the J gene TRBJ2-7; no definite D call. CDR3 length: 18 amino acids. With 1 base removed from V and 0 bases from J, the gap between germline ends came to 19 bases. Germline CDR1 and CDR2: SGHAT and FQDESV (reference sequence). Here the CDR3 reads CASSLVSGPEQSSYEQYF. DNA of the CDR3: TGTGCCAGCAGCTTAGTATCGGGCCCAGAACAGAGCTCCTACGAGCAGTACTTC.

J is TRBJ2-2 and V is TRBV27, with TRBD2 as a possible D gene (5 bases). The CDR3 contains 18 residues. Trimming shortened V by 2 bases and J by 0 bases, and 16 bases separated the two germline ends. From germline, CDR1 is MNHEY and CDR2 SMNVEV (reference sequence). CDR3 DNA sequence: TGTGCCAGCAGTTTAATGGTGTTCGGGGTTCCGAACACCGGGGAGCTGTTTTTT. This encodes CASSLMVFGVPNTGELFF.

This rearrangement joins TRBV29-1 to TRBJ2-3, with D possibly called TRBD1 or TRBD2 (5 bases each). V gave up 8 bases and J gave up 2 bases, with 14 bases separating them. There are 13 residues in the CDR3. Germline lookup yields CDR1 SQVTM and CDR2 ANQGSEA. In DNA form, the CDR3 reads TGCAGCCCTGCCGTGGGGGACACAGATACGCAGTATTTT. Protein: CSPAVGDTDTQYF.

The sample holds a few counts of this clonotype. The chain joins TRBV13 to TRBJ1-1; D remains ambiguous. Germline CDR1 reads PRHDT; CDR2 reads FYEKMQ (reference sequence). The CDR3 contains 13 residues. The V gene lost 5 bases and the J gene lost 5 bases, with 12 bases spanning the gap. The CDR3 DNA is TGTGCCAGCAGCCCAGCCCCATGGACTGAAGCTTTCTTT. It translates to CASSPAPWTEAFF.

The gene calls are TRBV4-1 and TRBJ1-5; D is ambiguous. CDR3 length equals 15 residues. Germline lookup yields CDR1 MGHRA and CDR2 YSYEKL. V lost 2 bases and J 4 bases, leaving 12 bases between the germline ends. Here the CDR3 DNA reads TGCGCCAGCAGCCAATACGAGACAATTAATCAGCCCCAGCATTTT. Its translation: CASSQYETINQPQHF.

This clonotype was detected only a few times. The rearrangement uses TRBV7-6 and TRBJ2-2, with 9 bases fitting TRBD1. V lost 7 bases, J lost 2 bases, and 5 bases stayed unmatched. The CDR3 runs to 15 residues. Germline V gene data show CDR1 as SGHVS and CDR2 as FNYEAQ. CDR3 bases: TGTGCCAGCACCCCGGACAGGGGAAACACCGGGGAGCTGTTTTTT. As protein: CASTPDRGNTGELFF. The full variable domain, with the rest looked up from reference TRBV7-6 and TRBJ2-2, is GAGVSQSPRYKVTKRGQDVALRCDPISGHVSLYWYRQALGQGPEFLTYFNYEAQQDKSGLPNDRFSAERPEGSISTLTIQRTEQRDSAMYRCASTPDRGNTGELFFGEGSRLTVL.

This clonotype has a count of ten or more. The J gene is TRBJ2-7, the V gene TRBV29-1; TRBD2 aligns across 8 bases. V gave up 3 bases and J gave up 3 bases; unmatched junction bases: 7. The germline gives CDR1 SQVTM, CDR2 ANQGSEA. CDR3 size: 14 residues. The CDR3 reads CSVDPDGGGYEQYF. CDR3 sequence (DNA): TGCAGCGTTGATCCCGACGGGGGGGGCTACGAGCAGTACTTC.

CDR3 sequence reads: CASRASYNEQFF. The CDR3, as DNA: TGCGCCAGCAGGGCGTCCTACAATGAGCAGTTCTTC. The chain is built from TRBV5-1 and TRBJ2-1; no definite D call. CDR1 SGHRS and CDR2 YFSETQ come from the germline V gene. V was pared by 5 bases and J by 1 base, with 4 bases between. The CDR3 is 12 residues long.

The chain joins TRBV12-3 or TRBV12-4 to TRBJ2-5; 7 positions match TRBD2. Trimming took 3 bases from V and 4 from J; bases not matched to a gene: 5. The CDR3 is made up of 14 amino acids. The CDR3 DNA sequence: TGTGCCAGCAGTTTTGCGGGGGAAAGAGAGACCCAGTACTTC. This sequence encodes CASSFAGERETQYF.

The rearrangement links TRBV9 to TRBJ1-1; D gene uncertain. Germline V gene data show CDR1 as SGDLS and CDR2 as YYNGEE. This CDR3 region has 14 residues. V was trimmed by 0 bases and J by 1 base, leaving 7 bases between them. The CDR3 DNA reads as TGTGCCAGCAGCGTAGATATGGGGAACACTGAAGCTTTCTTT. As protein: CASSVDMGNTEAFF.

The chain is built from TRBV10-3 and TRBJ1-2; D is perhaps TRBD1 (5 bases). Trimming removed 2 bases from V and 4 bases from J, with 11 bases in between. Germline assignment: CDR1 ENHRY and CDR2 SYGVKD. The CDR3 is 14 residues long. CDR3 protein: CAISEGRGSYGYTF. For the CDR3, the DNA is TGTGCCATCAGTGAGGGGCGGGGGAGCTATGGCTACACCTTC.

This clonotype was recorded a few times. This rearrangement joins TRBV4-1 to TRBJ2-5; 8 bases agree with TRBD1. CDR1 is MGHRA and CDR2 is YSYEKL in the germline V gene. This CDR3 spans 15 amino acids. V lost 2 bases, J lost 5 bases, and 7 bases stayed unmatched. CDR3 in amino acids: CASSQSGTGTETQYF. The CDR3 nucleotides read TGCGCCAGCAGCCAATCAGGGACAGGAACTGAGACCCAGTACTTC.

This clonotype was seen a few times. The rearrangement links TRBV9 to TRBJ2-3; 7 nucleotides align to TRBD1. Trimming cost V 5 bases and J 6 bases; bases outside gene matches: 15. The CDR3 sequence is 16 residues long. In germline, CDR1 is SGDLS, CDR2 YYNGEE. CDR3 in DNA: TGTGCCAGCAGGGGCTATTCAGGGGGTTCGTCCGATACGCAGTATTTT. This codes for CASRGYSGGSSDTQYF.

The chain carries TRBV21-1 and TRBJ2-2; the table's D call, TRBD1, has no DNA check behind it. TRBV21-1 is noted as a pseudogene. The CDR3 is 17 amino acids. The CDR3 here is CASTADRGPANTGELFF. For the CDR3, the DNA is TGTGCCAGCACCGCGGACAGGGGGCCCGCGAACACCGGGGAGCTGTTTTTT.

Of note for this clonotype: The junction departs from the called germline gene at one end, perhaps through a read error. This rearrangement joins TRBV6-5 to TRBJ1-5, with 8 positions matching TRBD1. The V gene's germline CDR1 is MNHEY and CDR2 SVGAGI. The CDR3 has 16 amino acids. The CDR3 DNA reads as TGTACCAGCAGTTACTCAGGGGGCGCCGGCAATCAGCCCCAGCATTTT. Translation: CTSSYSGGAGNQPQHF.

The chain has TRBV12-3 or TRBV12-4 and TRBJ1-4; tentatively, D is TRBD1 (6 bases). Trimming left V 5 bases short and J 0 bases short, with 13 bases between. The CDR3 totals 16 residues. Here the CDR3 DNA reads TGTGCCAGCAGTCCCTGGACAGTTGCAACTAATGAAAAACTGTTTTTT. Its translation is CASSPWTVATNEKLFF.

This clonotype turned up a few times. The rearrangement links TRBV12-3 or TRBV12-4 to TRBJ2-1, with TRBD1 as a possible D gene (5 bases). This CDR3 contains 13 residues. With 2 bases removed from V and 7 bases from J, the gap between germline ends came to 9 bases. The CDR3 coding sequence is TGTGCCAGCAGTTTAACCAGGGATAATGAGCAGTTCTTC. It codes for CASSLTRDNEQFF.

The gene calls are TRBV29-1 and TRBJ2-1, with 9 bases matching TRBD2. This CDR3 has 14 residues. Germline-derived CDR1 and CDR2 are SQVTM and ANQGSEA. Trimming cost V 4 bases and J 5 bases; bases outside gene matches: 6. For the CDR3, the DNA is TGCAGCGTTGGGTGGACTAGCGTCAACAATGAGCAGTTCTTC. This encodes CSVGWTSVNNEQFF.

In its sample, this clonotype was seen many times. The chain employs TRBV6-5 and TRBJ2-5; 8 bases fit TRBD2. This CDR3 is 18 amino acids long. In germline, CDR1 is MNHEY, CDR2 SVGAGI. J gave up 5 bases and V 0 bases, and 14 bases lay outside the gene matches. The CDR3 loop is CASSYSIPGGGFGETQYF. The CDR3 DNA reads as TGTGCCAGCAGTTACTCGATACCGGGGGGGGGTTTCGGGGAGACCCAGTACTTC.

V gene TRBV29-1 combines with J gene TRBJ1-2, with 12 bases aligning to TRBD1. V lost 4 bases to trimming and J lost 5 bases; unmatched junction nucleotides: 8. The CDR3 runs 15 residues. The germline CDR1 and CDR2 sequences are SQVTM and ANQGSEA. The CDR3 reads CSVVGTGGDQYGYTF. DNA of the CDR3: TGCAGCGTTGTCGGGACAGGGGGCGATCAGTATGGCTACACCTTC.

For the CDR3, the DNA is TGTGCCAGCAGCATAGCGGGGGAGGCCAACGTCCTGACTTTC. Residues: CASSIAGEANVLTF. The chain is built from TRBV3-1 and TRBJ2-6; 9 bases align to TRBD2. CDR1 and CDR2 (germline): LGHDT, YNNKEL (reference sequence). V gave up 5 bases and J gave up 6 bases; unmatched junction bases: 2. The CDR3 runs to 14 residues.